One and the same sample provided the 16 T cell receptor beta chains below, sequenced in a study of CD8+CD57+ T cells in acquired aplastic anemia. For CDR3 and TCR beta VDJ profiling, genomic DNA was the template used. TCRdb used MiXCR to reprocess the reads, holding one entry per CDR3 protein. This table has some 150,000 distinct CDR3 sequences, 47% appearing once. Patients chosen for sequencing had shown CD8+CD57+ cell expansion by flow cytometry. Sequencing was done on a sample of sorted CD4+, CD8+, or CD8+CD57+ T cells (not recorded which) from PBMCs. The receptor set was obtained from a human donor with aplastic anemia.

The chain has TRBV7-2 and TRBJ2-1, with TRBD1 matching 7 bases. The V segment lost 2 bases and the J segment 7 bases; nucleotides outside the gene matches: 5. CDR1 and CDR2 from the germline V gene are SGHTA and FQGNSA. This CDR3 contains 14 residues. CDR3 sequence: CASSLRGPGNEQFF. CDR3 DNA sequence: TGTGCCAGCAGCTTAAGGGGGCCAGGTAATGAGCAGTTCTTC.

This chain links TRBV2 with TRBJ2-5; D may be TRBD2 (7 bases). Germline CDR1 SNHLY, CDR2 FYNNEI. The CDR3 is 13 residues long. V was trimmed by 4 bases and J by 4 bases, leaving 10 bases between them. This CDR3 reads CASSVGGAETQYF. The CDR3 DNA sequence: TGTGCCAGCAGTGTAGGGGGGGCAGAGACCCAGTACTTC.

The gene calls are TRBV20-1 and TRBJ2-7; D may be TRBD1 (5 bases). CDR3 length equals 13 residues. V was pared by 3 bases and J by 2 bases, with 11 bases between. Per germline, CDR1 DFQATT and CDR2 SNEGSKA (reference sequence). CDR3 coding DNA: TGCAGTGCTAGCGACAGATCCACCTACGAGCAGTACTTC. This encodes CSASDRSTYEQYF.

This chain links TRBV5-4 with TRBJ2-7; 12 bases map to TRBD2. This CDR3 comprises 15 residues. Losses at the gene ends were 4 bases for V and 9 bases for J; bases not matched to a gene: 11. CDR1 is SGHNT and CDR2 is YYREEE in the germline V gene (reference sequence). The DNA of the CDR3 is TGTGCCAGCAGCGCGACTAGCGGGGGACCCTCGAGGCAGTACTTC. The encoded protein is CASSATSGGPSRQYF.

The rearrangement joins TRBV7-6 to TRBJ2-5, with 15 bases identical to TRBD2. The CDR3 is 17 amino acids. Germline CDR1 and CDR2: SGHVS and FNYEAQ. J lost 2 bases, V lost 5 bases, and 6 bases had no gene match. The CDR3 loop is CASSQGLAGGGQETQYF. The CDR3, as DNA: TGTGCCAGCAGCCAGGGACTAGCGGGGGGAGGTCAAGAGACCCAGTACTTC.

V gene TRBV7-2 combines with J gene TRBJ1-1, with no clear D. The CDR3 runs to 12 residues. V shed 1 base and J shed 6 bases, with 6 bases lying between them. Germline V gene lookup returns CDR1 SGHTA and CDR2 FQGNSA. Here the CDR3 DNA reads TGTGCCAGCAGCTTAGGAGGTCCTGAAGCTTTCTTT. Its translation is CASSLGGPEAFF.

The J gene is TRBJ2-7, the V gene TRBV20-1; 8 bases line up with TRBD2. There are 14 residues in the CDR3. Germline CDR1 reads DFQATT; CDR2 reads SNEGSKA (reference sequence). Trimming at V came to 4 bases and at J to 5 bases, leaving 10 bases not matched to a gene. Written as DNA, the CDR3 is TGCAGTGCTACCCCTCTAGCGGGCGACAACGAGCAGTACTTC. Protein sequence: CSATPLAGDNEQYF.

This clonotype appeared a few times. The chain couples TRBV29-1 to TRBJ2-7; weak D call: TRBD2 (5 bases). The CDR3 has 12 amino acids. V lost 4 bases and J lost 3, with 10 bases in between. Germline lookup yields CDR1 SQVTM and CDR2 ANQGSEA. The CDR3 DNA sequence: TGCAGCGTTGTCGACCGGGACTACGAGCAGTACTTC. It yields the protein CSVVDRDYEQYF.

As regards this clonotype: A read error may account for a junction end that differs from germline. The chain recombines TRBV20-1 with TRBJ1-1; D may be TRBD1 (5 bases). The CDR3 length is 13 residues. The germline V gene has CDR1 DFQATT and CDR2 SNEGSKA (reference sequence). CDR3 DNA sequence: TGCAGTGCAGCCAACAGGAGAGGAACTGAAGCTTCCTTT. Its translation: CSAANRRGTEASF.

The chain combines TRBV20-1 with TRBJ1-5, with a weak D call TRBD1 (6 bases). V gave up 4 bases and J gave up 4 bases, with 20 bases separating them. Germline CDR1 is DFQATT and CDR2 is SNEGSKA (reference sequence). This CDR3 is built from 16 residues. CDR3 bases: TGCAGTGCTATGACGGCCAGGGGCGGGATGAATCAGCCCCAGCATTTT. Translated: CSAMTARGGMNQPQHF.

The chain joins TRBV15 to TRBJ2-7; maybe TRBD1 (5 bases). The CDR3 spans 13 residues. Germline V CDR1 and CDR2: LNHNV, YYDKDF (reference sequence). Trimming removed 1 base at V and 6 bases at J, with 10 bases between. CDR3: CATSRVVGVEQYF. The CDR3 DNA is TGTGCCACCAGCAGAGTAGTAGGGGTCGAGCAGTACTTC.

This rearrangement joins TRBV11-2 to TRBJ2-1; 9 nucleotides line up with TRBD1. The CDR3 covers 15 residues. V lost 4 bases to trimming and J lost 1 base; unmatched junction nucleotides: 2. Germline assignment: CDR1 SGHAT and CDR2 FQNNGV. CDR3: CASSSGQGSYNEQFF. Written as DNA, the CDR3 is TGTGCCAGCAGCTCAGGACAGGGGTCCTACAATGAGCAGTTCTTC.

This clonotype was seen only once. This chain uses TRBV11-1 with TRBJ1-6; no clear D. Germline CDR1 SGHAT, CDR2 FQDESV (reference sequence). CDR3 length equals 14 residues. Deletions cut 2 bases from V and 9 bases from J, with 11 bases between. This CDR3 is CASSLQARISPLHF. CDR3 coding DNA: TGTGCCAGCAGCTTACAGGCACGGATTTCACCCCTCCACTTT.

This rearrangement joins TRBV10-3 to TRBJ2-5, with D hard to call. V dropped 6 bases and J dropped 3 bases, with 5 bases sitting between them. This CDR3 is 11 amino acids long. CDR1 is ENHRY, CDR2 SYGVKD, per germline. DNA for the CDR3: TGTGCCATCAGGGCAGAAGAGACCCAGTACTTC. Translated, it gives CAIRAEETQYF.

This clonotype was observed at least ten times. The CDR3 here is CASRKGRLSNQPQHF. CDR3 bases: TGTGCCAGCAGAAAAGGACGATTATCAAATCAGCCCCAGCATTTT. The chain links TRBV12-3 or TRBV12-4 to TRBJ1-5; D unresolved. The length of the CDR3 is 15 residues. V lost 6 bases to trimming and J lost 4 bases, with 16 bases between them.

In DNA form, the CDR3 reads TGTGCCAGCGGATCGGGGGTCGGTAATGAAAAACTGTTTTTT. This codes for CASGSGVGNEKLFF. The gene calls are TRBV2 and TRBJ1-4; a weak D match, TRBD1 (5 bases). Germline V CDR1 and CDR2: SNHLY, FYNNEI. Trimming removed 8 bases at V and 4 bases at J, with 14 bases between. This CDR3 contains 14 residues.